Listed here are 19 T cell receptor beta chains from one sample, sequenced in a study of type 1 regulatory T cells. MiXCR was run by TCRdb on the reads, yielding one entry per CDR3 protein. The sample lists tens of thousands of distinct CDR3 sequences, roughly 72% occurring once. These receptors' antigens are unknown. Sequenced input: cultured T cells, either the whole culture or a sorted T cell fraction (not recorded which). Subset meaning: Tr1-enriched cell product generated in vitro against host alloantigens. Every receptor here comes from a human donor in good health.

Sample share makes this clonotype medium-sized (0.01 to 0.1%). This rearrangement joins TRBV12-3 or TRBV12-4 to TRBJ2-5; the D gene could be TRBD1 or TRBD2 (6 bases each). The V end was cut by 6 bases, the J end by 9 bases, with 11 bases between. The CDR3 contains 11 residues. CDR3 sequence: CASSSRGAQYF. The CDR3 DNA is TGTGCCAGCAGCTCAAGGGGGGCCCAGTACTTC.

This sequence joins TRBV28 and TRBJ2-3; TRBD2 might be the D (5 bases). Germline V lookup: CDR1 MDHEN, CDR2 SYDVKM. This CDR3 is built from 15 residues. V lost 8 bases, J lost 7 bases, and 22 bases lay in between. In nucleotides, the CDR3 is TGTGCCAGCCTGTGGTCTAGAGGGTTACAAAATACGCAGTATTTT. It is translated as CASLWSRGLQNTQYF.

The V and J genes are TRBV7-9 and TRBJ2-1; 10 nucleotides match TRBD2. V was pared by 5 bases and J by 7 bases, with 5 bases of the junction left unmatched. Per the germline V gene, CDR1 is SEHNR and CDR2 is FQNEAQ (reference sequence). The CDR3 loop spans 14 amino acids. CDR3 in amino acids: CASSAAGGGNEQFF. DNA for the CDR3: TGTGCCAGCAGCGCAGCGGGGGGGGGAAATGAGCAGTTCTTC.

This clonotype was picked up one time. V gene TRBV5-1 combines with J gene TRBJ2-7; 9 bases map to TRBD1. The ends lost 4 bases at V and 1 base at J; junction bases unmatched: 6. Germline lookup yields CDR1 SGHRS and CDR2 YFSETQ. The CDR3 covers 15 residues. The CDR3 nucleotides read TGCGCCAGCAGCCGGACCGGGACAGGGTCCTACGAGCAGTACTTC. Its protein is CASSRTGTGSYEQYF. The variable domain in full, with the rest retrieved from reference TRBV5-1 and TRBJ2-7, is KAGVTQTPRYLIKTRGQQVTLSCSPISGHRSVSWYQQTPGQGLQFLFEYFSETQRNKGNFPGRFSGRQFSNSRSEMNVSTLELGDSALYLCASSRTGTGSYEQYFGPGTRLTVT.

The count of this clonotype is one. The chain uses TRBV19 and TRBJ2-7; 7 nucleotides align to TRBD1. Germline assignment: CDR1 LNHDA and CDR2 SQIVND (reference sequence). There are 14 residues in the CDR3. V lost 4 bases and J lost 0; bases outside the gene matches: 3. CDR3 nucleotide sequence: TGTGCCAGTAGTAAACGGGACAGCTCCTACGAGCAGTACTTC. This gives the protein CASSKRDSSYEQYF.

This clonotype was seen only a few times. The chain carries TRBV12-3 or TRBV12-4 and TRBJ2-1, with TRBD2 as a possible D gene (6 bases). The CDR3 sequence is 14 residues long. V gave up 6 bases and J gave up 6 bases, with 15 bases separating them. The CDR3 is CASSPGRKVNEQFF. The CDR3 region has the DNA TGTGCCAGCAGCCCGGGGAGGAAGGTCAATGAGCAGTTCTTC.

The genes are TRBV7-2 and TRBJ1-6; unclear D gene. The germline gives CDR1 SGHTA, CDR2 FQGNSA. This CDR3 comprises 15 residues. Trimming took off 1 base at V and 6 bases at J, with 10 bases between the two ends. CDR3 protein: CASSLVLGINSPLHF. In DNA form, the CDR3 reads TGTGCCAGCAGCTTAGTGTTGGGAATTAATTCACCCCTCCACTTT. Full variable domain (rest looked up from reference TRBV7-2 and TRBJ1-6): GAGVSQSPSNKVTEKGKDVELRCDPISGHTALYWYRQSLGQGLEFLIYFQGNSAPDKSGLPSDRFSAERTGGSVSTLTIQRTQQEDSAVYLCASSLVLGINSPLHFGNGTRLTVT.

CDR3 residues: CASSLGTVSSTQYF. Written as DNA, the CDR3 is TGCGCCAGCAGCCTAGGGACTGTTAGTAGTACGCAGTATTTT. The chain has TRBV5-1 and TRBJ2-3; possibly TRBD2 for D (6 bases). The ends were cut back, 4 bases at V and 8 bases at J, with 17 bases in the middle. Germline lookup yields CDR1 SGHRS and CDR2 YFSETQ. The CDR3 is 14 residues long.

The J gene is TRBJ1-1, the V gene TRBV7-9, with unresolved D. V lost 0 bases, J lost 11 bases, and 7 bases lay in between. CDR3 size: 11 residues. Germline CDR1 reads SEHNR; CDR2 reads FQNEAQ (reference sequence). DNA for the CDR3: TGTGCCAGCAGCTTAGCCCCAGCGGCTTTCTTT. Its translation: CASSLAPAAFF.

The chain is built from TRBV5-1 and TRBJ2-5, with D tentatively TRBD2 (6 bases). Germline V lookup: CDR1 SGHRS, CDR2 YFSETQ. The CDR3 extends over 15 amino acids. V shed 4 bases and J shed 5 bases, with 18 bases lying between them. In DNA form, the CDR3 reads TGCGCCAGCAGCCTGGACGGGACTCTGAGGGAGACCCAGTACTTC. Translating it yields CASSLDGTLRETQYF. Variable domain in full (rest from reference TRBV5-1 and TRBJ2-5): KAGVTQTPRYLIKTRGQQVTLSCSPISGHRSVSWYQQTPGQGLQFLFEYFSETQRNKGNFPGRFSGRQFSNSRSEMNVSTLELGDSALYLCASSLDGTLRETQYFGPGTRLLVL.

The table lists this clonotype with a few counts. This CDR3 reads CASSPTGGPGELFF. The CDR3, as DNA: TGTGCCAGCAGCCCGACAGGGGGACCCGGGGAGCTGTTTTTT. V gene TRBV7-2 combines with J gene TRBJ2-2; 9 nucleotides agree with TRBD1. CDR1 SGHTA and CDR2 FQGNSA come from the germline V gene. V dropped 5 bases and J dropped 6; count of bases not matched to a gene: 4. The CDR3 length is 14 residues.

The rearrangement joins TRBV10-3 to TRBJ1-6; D unclear. The CDR3 has 15 residues. Germline CDR1 is ENHRY and CDR2 is SYGVKD. V gave up 7 bases and J gave up 7 bases, with 17 bases separating them. The CDR3 sequence: CAIKFGGTENSPLHF. DNA of the CDR3: TGTGCCATCAAGTTTGGAGGCACAGAGAATTCACCCCTCCACTTT.

This clonotype was seen more than once but under ten times. The genes are TRBV7-2 and TRBJ2-1, with a tentative D call TRBD2 (5 bases). The CDR3 loop spans 13 amino acids. V was clipped by 1 base and J by 10 bases, with 11 bases between them. Germline-derived CDR1 and CDR2 are SGHTA and FQGNSA. The chain's CDR3 is CASSLDPRGEQFF. CDR3 DNA sequence: TGTGCCAGCAGCTTAGACCCCCGCGGGGAGCAGTTCTTC.

V gene TRBV7-2 combines with J gene TRBJ2-6; maybe TRBD2 (7 bases). The V and J ends lost 1 base and 4 bases respectively, with 23 bases between them. The germline V gene has CDR1 SGHTA and CDR2 FQGNSA. The CDR3 extends over 20 amino acids. The CDR3 spells CASSLVATGRGQGGANVLTF. The CDR3 bases are TGTGCCAGCAGCTTAGTAGCCACCGGGCGGGGGCAAGGGGGGGCCAACGTCCTGACTTTC.

This clonotype was detected only once. This sequence joins TRBV13 and TRBJ1-6; possible D gene TRBD1, 5 bases. This CDR3 region has 14 residues. Germline CDR1 and CDR2: PRHDT and FYEKMQ (reference sequence). V was trimmed by 5 bases and J by 12 bases, leaving 17 bases between them. CDR3 in DNA: TGTGCCAGCAGCGGGGAGGGGAACAAGCAACCCCTCCACTTT. This codes for CASSGEGNKQPLHF. Supplemented by reference TRBV13 and TRBJ1-6, the full variable domain reads AAGVIQSPRHLIKEKRETATLKCYPIPRHDTVYWYQQGPGQDPQFLISFYEKMQSDKGSIPDRFSAQQFSDYHSELNMSSLELGDSALYFCASSGEGNKQPLHFGNGTRLTVT.

The rearrangement links TRBV4-3 to TRBJ2-7; D perhaps matches TRBD2 (6 bases). Per the germline V gene, CDR1 is LGHNA and CDR2 is YSLEER. This CDR3 has 15 residues. The germline V and J ends were trimmed by 3 bases and 2 bases, with 14 bases remaining between them. CDR3 region: CASSQSVGGTYEQYF. Written as DNA, the CDR3 is TGCGCCAGCAGCCAGAGCGTCGGGGGTACCTACGAGCAGTACTTC.

J is TRBJ2-1 and V is TRBV3-1; TRBD2 is a possible D gene (5 bases). The ends were cut back, 6 bases at V and 3 bases at J, with 9 bases in the middle. The CDR3 is made up of 13 amino acids. Germline V gene data show CDR1 as LGHDT and CDR2 as YNNKEL (reference sequence). As DNA, the CDR3 is TGTGCCAGCAGAGGCGCGGGCTACAATGAGCAGTTCTTC. This gives the protein CASRGAGYNEQFF.

The chain has TRBV5-1 and TRBJ1-1; D remains ambiguous. Germline CDR1 reads SGHRS; CDR2 reads YFSETQ. The CDR3 totals 14 residues. Trimming removed 0 bases at V and 5 bases at J, with 11 bases between. For the CDR3, the DNA is TGCGCCAGCAGCTTGGAGAGGCTCTGGACTGAAGCTTTCTTT. Translating it yields CASSLERLWTEAFF.

The rearrangement uses TRBV12-3 or TRBV12-4 and TRBJ2-1, with D perhaps being TRBD1 or TRBD2 (5 bases each). The CDR3 is 15 residues long. Trimming took off 6 bases at V and 4 bases at J, with 16 bases between the two ends. CDR3 coding DNA: TGTGCCAGCAGGCCCGGGGACGGTATTTACAATGAGCAGTTCTTC. It encodes CASRPGDGIYNEQFF.